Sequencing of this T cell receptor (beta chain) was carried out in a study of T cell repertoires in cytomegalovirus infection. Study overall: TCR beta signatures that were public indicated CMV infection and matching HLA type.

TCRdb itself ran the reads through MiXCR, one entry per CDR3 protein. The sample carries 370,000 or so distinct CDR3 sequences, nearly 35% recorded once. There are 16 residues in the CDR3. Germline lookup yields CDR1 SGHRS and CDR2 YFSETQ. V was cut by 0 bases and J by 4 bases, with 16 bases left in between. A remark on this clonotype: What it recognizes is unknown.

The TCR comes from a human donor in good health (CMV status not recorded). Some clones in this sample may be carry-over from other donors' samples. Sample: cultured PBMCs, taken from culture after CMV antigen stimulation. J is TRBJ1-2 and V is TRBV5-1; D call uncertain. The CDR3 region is CASSLENSYNPYGYTF. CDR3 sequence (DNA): TGCGCCAGCAGCTTGGAGAACAGCTATAATCCCTATGGCTACACCTTC.